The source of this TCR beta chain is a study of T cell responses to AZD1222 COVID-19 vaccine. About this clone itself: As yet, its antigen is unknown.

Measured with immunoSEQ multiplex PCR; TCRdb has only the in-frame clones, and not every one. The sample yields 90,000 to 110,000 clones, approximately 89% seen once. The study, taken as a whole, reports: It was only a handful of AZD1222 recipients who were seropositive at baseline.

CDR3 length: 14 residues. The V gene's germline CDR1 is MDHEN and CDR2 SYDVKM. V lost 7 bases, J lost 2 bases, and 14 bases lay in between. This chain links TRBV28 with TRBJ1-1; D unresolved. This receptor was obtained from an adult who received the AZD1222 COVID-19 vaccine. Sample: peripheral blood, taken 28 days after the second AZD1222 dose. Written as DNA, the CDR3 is TGTGCCAGCACCATTTGGAGATTTAACACTGAAGCTTTCTTT. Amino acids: CASTIWRFNTEAFF.